The 22 T cell receptor beta chains below come from one sample, sequenced in a study of CD8 T cells in ankylosing spondylitis. TCRdb re-called the 5' RACE reads with MiXCR, one entry per CDR3 protein. The sample holds about 100,000 distinct CDR3 sequences, around 24% seen once. The sample comprised synovial fluid, either unsorted or a sorted T cell fraction (not recorded which). These receptor sequences come from a male donor with ankylosing spondylitis.

The rearrangement uses TRBV24-1 and TRBJ2-5; 8 positions agree with TRBD2. The CDR3 contains 18 residues. CDR1 and CDR2 from the germline V gene are KGHDR and SFDVKD. Trimming at V came to 0 bases and at J to 1 base, leaving 9 bases not matched to a gene. The CDR3 nucleotides read TGTGCCACCAGTGATTTGCCGGGGGGGAGTGAGGGCCAAGAGACCCAGTACTTC. It encodes CATSDLPGGSEGQETQYF.

V usage is TRBV5-1 and J usage is TRBJ2-1, with 9 bases identical to TRBD1. This CDR3 is built from 15 residues. Trimming at V came to 4 bases and at J to 5 bases, leaving 7 bases not matched to a gene. Germline CDR1 SGHRS, CDR2 YFSETQ. This chain's CDR3 is CASSKGDRDNNEQFF. The CDR3 region has the DNA TGCGCCAGCAGCAAAGGGGACAGGGATAACAATGAGCAGTTCTTC.

The chain employs TRBV9 and TRBJ1-1; no clear D. Germline V lookup: CDR1 SGDLS, CDR2 YYNGEE. This CDR3 is built from 14 residues. The V and J ends lost 0 bases and 2 bases respectively, with 8 bases between them. DNA of the CDR3: TGTGCCAGCAGCGTAGAAGGTTATAACACTGAAGCTTTCTTT. Encoded protein: CASSVEGYNTEAFF.

This clonotype has more than one count but fewer than ten. V is TRBV29-1 and J is TRBJ2-1; TRBD2 aligns across 8 bases. The CDR3 runs to 14 residues. Germline CDR1 and CDR2: SQVTM and ANQGSEA. With V trimmed by 3 bases and J by 4 bases, 5 bases remained unmatched. The CDR3 here is CSVEAGGGYNEQFF. The CDR3 bases are TGCAGCGTTGAGGCGGGAGGTGGGTACAATGAGCAGTTCTTC.

The sample holds a few counts of this clonotype. The chain uses TRBV6-1 and TRBJ1-1; TRBD1 matches 8 bases. The CDR3 consists of 15 residues. The germline gives CDR1 MNHNS, CDR2 SASEGT. J gave up 7 bases and V 5 bases, and 12 bases lay outside the gene matches. CDR3 DNA sequence: TGTGCCAGCAGTCAACCTGGACAGGGCGTACTTGAAGCTTTCTTT. It encodes CASSQPGQGVLEAFF.

This clonotype was recorded at least ten times. The rearrangement uses TRBV5-1 and TRBJ1-3; D is unresolved. The V gene lost 4 bases and the J gene lost 0 bases, with 11 bases spanning the gap. This CDR3 spans 15 amino acids. Germline assignment: CDR1 SGHRS and CDR2 YFSETQ. CDR3 bases: TGCGCCAGCAGCGAAGACCATAACTCTGGAAACACCATATATTTT. The encoded protein is CASSEDHNSGNTIYF.

The rearrangement uses TRBV5-1 and TRBJ1-1, with a weak D call TRBD1 (5 bases). The CDR3 spans 15 residues. Germline CDR1 and CDR2: SGHRS and YFSETQ. Trimming removed 4 bases from V and 4 bases from J, with 17 bases in between. Here the CDR3 reads CASSPGRQGSTEAFF. CDR3 sequence (DNA): TGCGCCAGCAGCCCGGGCCGGCAGGGAAGCACTGAAGCTTTCTTT. Combining the CDR3 with reference TRBV5-1 and TRBJ1-1 gives the whole variable domain KAGVTQTPRYLIKTRGQQVTLSCSPISGHRSVSWYQQTPGQGLQFLFEYFSETQRNKGNFPGRFSGRQFSNSRSEMNVSTLELGDSALYLCASSPGRQGSTEAFFGQGTRLTVV.

In this sample, this clonotype turned up a few times. The genes are TRBV12-5 and TRBJ1-2; D unresolved. CDR3 length: 12 residues. Per the germline V gene, CDR1 is LGHNT and CDR2 is FRNRAP. Trimming took off 6 bases at V and 3 bases at J, with 8 bases between the two ends. CDR3 loop: CASGDWDYGYTF. CDR3 nucleotide sequence: TGTGCTAGTGGAGATTGGGACTATGGCTACACCTTC.

V is TRBV2 and J is TRBJ2-5, with D possibly matching TRBD2 (5 bases). The CDR3 spans 13 residues. The germline gives CDR1 SNHLY, CDR2 FYNNEI. V was trimmed by 6 bases and J by 2 bases, leaving 10 bases between them. Written as DNA, the CDR3 is TGTGCCAGCAGACCACTAGTTCAAGAGACCCAGTACTTC. Translated: CASRPLVQETQYF.

This clonotype came up a few times. The chain carries TRBV24-1 and TRBJ2-7; a possible D gene is TRBD1 (6 bases). Germline CDR1 KGHDR, CDR2 SFDVKD. This CDR3 is 14 amino acids long. V was clipped by 3 bases and J by 4 bases, with 12 bases between them. CDR3 loop: CATSDTGTTYEQYF. CDR3 coding DNA: TGTGCCACCAGTGATACGGGGACAACATACGAGCAGTACTTC.

The rearrangement joins TRBV9 to TRBJ2-1; tentative D call: TRBD2 (5 bases). Trimming took off 0 bases at V and 8 bases at J, with 15 bases between the two ends. Germline assignment: CDR1 SGDLS and CDR2 YYNGEE. The CDR3 is 15 residues long. CDR3 sequence (DNA): TGTGCCAGCAGCGTAGAACTAGGTGGGATGGATGAGCAGTTCTTC. This translates into CASSVELGGMDEQFF.

At least ten counts were recorded for this clonotype. V is TRBV10-1 and J is TRBJ2-2, with D perhaps TRBD1 (6 bases). The CDR3 runs to 13 residues. Trimming took off 6 bases at V and 5 bases at J, with 10 bases between the two ends. Germline V gene sequence: CDR1 WNHNN, CDR2 SYGVQD (reference sequence). For the CDR3, the DNA is TGCGCCAGCAGCGCTACAGGGACCGGGGAGCTGTTTTTT. Protein product: CASSATGTGELFF.

The table lists this clonotype with many counts. The CDR3 loop is CASSQLGEQRITGELFF. CDR3 bases: TGCGCCAGCAGCCAGCTCGGGGAACAACGAATAACCGGGGAGCTGTTTTTT. This chain uses TRBV4-1 with TRBJ2-2; D perhaps matches TRBD2 (5 bases). Germline V CDR1 and CDR2: MGHRA, YSYEKL. The CDR3 is made up of 17 amino acids. The germline V and J ends were trimmed by 3 bases and 5 bases, with 19 bases remaining between them.

V and J are TRBV10-3 and TRBJ1-2; D is ambiguous. The V gene's germline CDR1 is ENHRY and CDR2 SYGVKD. The CDR3 runs to 13 residues. Deletions cut 0 bases from V and 4 bases from J, with 6 bases between. CDR3 coding DNA: TGTGCCATCAGTGAGTCGGGTTTCTATGGCTACACCTTC. Protein product: CAISESGFYGYTF.

The V and J genes are TRBV24-1 and TRBJ1-5; possible D gene TRBD1, 6 bases. V dropped 3 bases and J dropped 3 bases, with 11 bases sitting between them. The length of the CDR3 is 15 residues. Germline V gives CDR1 KGHDR, CDR2 SFDVKD. In DNA, the CDR3 is TGTGCCACCAGTGATGACACAGGGCCCAATCAGCCCCAGCATTTT. It codes for CATSDDTGPNQPQHF.

The chain has TRBV9 and TRBJ2-2, with D perhaps matching TRBD2 (5 bases). The CDR3 covers 15 residues. V shed 2 bases and J shed 7 bases, with 15 bases lying between them. In germline, CDR1 is SGDLS, CDR2 YYNGEE. The CDR3 loop reads CASSVWAGRGGELFF. CDR3 coding DNA: TGTGCCAGCAGCGTTTGGGCAGGACGGGGCGGGGAGCTGTTTTTT.

This clonotype was detected only a few times. The chain has TRBV7-3 and TRBJ2-1; the match to TRBD2 covers 9 bases. CDR3 size: 21 residues. V was clipped by 5 bases and J by 2 bases; unmatched bases: 22. The V gene's germline CDR1 is SGHTA and CDR2 FQGTGA. The CDR3 sequence: CASSLRSGGRALKTPYNEQFF. The CDR3 region has the DNA TGTGCCAGCAGCCTAAGGTCCGGCGGGAGGGCTTTGAAAACCCCCTACAATGAGCAGTTCTTC.

The gene calls are TRBV18 and TRBJ1-1, with D hard to call. Germline V CDR1 and CDR2: KGHSH, LQKENI. Deletions cut 0 bases from V and 0 bases from J, with 5 bases between. This CDR3 comprises 14 residues. The CDR3 region has the DNA TGTGCCAGCTCACCACCATGGGTGAACACTGAAGCTTTCTTT. Protein product: CASSPPWVNTEAFF.

This chain joins TRBV20-1 and TRBJ2-2, with no clear D. Trimming pared 6 bases from V and 5 bases from J, leaving 10 bases between. Germline V gene data show CDR1 as DFQATT and CDR2 as SNEGSKA (reference sequence). This CDR3 is built from 12 residues. The CDR3 reads CSANRRTGELFF. The CDR3 nucleotides are TGCAGTGCCAATAGACGTACCGGGGAGCTGTTTTTT.

In its sample, this clonotype was seen a few times. V gene TRBV24-1 combines with J gene TRBJ2-3; D gene ambiguous. There are 15 residues in the CDR3. V gave up 3 bases and J gave up 9 bases, with 18 bases separating them. CDR1 is KGHDR and CDR2 is SFDVKD in the germline V gene. The CDR3 protein is CATSDTVGSQGTQYF. CDR3 coding DNA: TGTGCCACCAGTGATACGGTCGGTTCTCAAGGCACGCAGTATTTT.

This clonotype was counted many times. The chain joins TRBV12-3 or TRBV12-4 to TRBJ2-1; D might be TRBD2 (6 bases). The CDR3 has 17 residues. Trimming took 4 bases from V and 0 from J, leaving 16 bases between them. The CDR3 is CASSWRAYPISYNEQFF. The CDR3 bases are TGTGCCAGCAGTTGGAGGGCCTATCCGATCTCCTACAATGAGCAGTTCTTC.

Ten or more counts support this clonotype. V gene TRBV19 combines with J gene TRBJ2-7; TRBD1 matches at 10 bases. The CDR3 is made up of 13 amino acids. In germline, CDR1 is LNHDA, CDR2 SQIVND (reference sequence). V lost 5 bases, J lost 5 bases, and 3 bases stayed unmatched. CDR3: CASSVDRGNEQYF. In DNA, the CDR3 is TGTGCCAGTAGTGTGGACAGGGGGAACGAGCAGTACTTC.